This T cell receptor beta chain was found in a study of cytomegalovirus exposure and HLA in healthy donors. Study in general: One earlier analysis, a look at 200 million or so T cells, found some 120 million unique TCR beta sequences.

General study results and limits: Later analysis associated a missense DCLRE1C variant with TCR beta V- and J-gene trimming. An assumption of roughly uniform sequencing depth across donors underlay the presence/absence analyses. Altogether, 160 or so TCR beta chains were recorded as cytomegalovirus-associated.

This clone has more than one count but fewer than ten. Antigen specificity is unknown. Vbeta (60) and Jbeta (13) primers were used in the PCR. Produced via immunoSEQ multiplex PCR; TCRdb's table is partial and in-frame only. The sample contains fewer than 200,000 clones, about 9% of which appear only once. The length of the CDR3 is 9 residues. The germline V and J ends were trimmed by 8 bases and 13 bases, with 11 bases remaining between them. Germline V gene data show CDR1 as MNHNS and CDR2 as SASEGT. The source is a woman younger than 45 in good health and CMV-seropositive. The sequenced sample consisted of PBMCs. The chain joins TRBV6-1 to TRBJ1-1; D remains unclear. CDR3 sequence: CASSAGNFF. CDR3 in DNA: TGTGCCAGCTCGGCCGGGAATTTCTTT.